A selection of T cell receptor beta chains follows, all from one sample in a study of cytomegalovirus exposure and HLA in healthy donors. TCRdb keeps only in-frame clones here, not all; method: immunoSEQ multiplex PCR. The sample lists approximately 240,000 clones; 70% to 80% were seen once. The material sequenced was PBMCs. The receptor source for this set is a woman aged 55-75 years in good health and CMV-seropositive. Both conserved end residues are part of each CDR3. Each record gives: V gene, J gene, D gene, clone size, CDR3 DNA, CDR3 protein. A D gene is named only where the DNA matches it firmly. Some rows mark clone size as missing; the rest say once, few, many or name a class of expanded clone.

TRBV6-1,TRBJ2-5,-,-,TGTGCCACCATGGAACTAGCCGTCCAAGAGACCCAGTACTTC,CATMELAVQETQYF
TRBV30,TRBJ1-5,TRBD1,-,TGTGCCTGGAGCGCAGGGGGAGCCCATCAGCCCCAGCATTTT,CAWSAGGAHQPQHF
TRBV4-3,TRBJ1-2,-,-,TGCGCCAGCAGCCACCCGAACAGGGATGGCTACACCTTC,CASSHPNRDGYTF
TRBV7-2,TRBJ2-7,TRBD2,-,TGTGCCAGCAGCTTTGGGACTAGCGGGGGGGTATCCTACGAGCAGTACTTC,CASSFGTSGGVSYEQYF
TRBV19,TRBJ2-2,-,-,TGTGCCAGTAGTAATTCCGGGACAGGGGAGCTGTTTTTT,CASSNSGTGELFF
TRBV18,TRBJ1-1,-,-,TGTGCCAGCTCACCGGCAGAGAACACTGAAGCTTTCTTT,CASSPAENTEAFF
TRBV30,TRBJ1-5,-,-,TGTGCCTGGAGCCCTTCTGAAGGGGTTAAGCAGCCCCAGCATTTT,CAWSPSEGVKQPQHF
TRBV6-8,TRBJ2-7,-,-,TGCCGACGGGGGAGAAACGAGCAGTACTTC,CRRGRNEQYF
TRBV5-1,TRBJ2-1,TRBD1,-,TGCGCCAGCAGCGGGGGACTTGGGACAGGGGGCATAGCCTCCTACAATGAGCAGTTCTTC,CASSGGLGTGGIASYNEQFF
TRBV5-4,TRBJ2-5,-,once,TGTGCCAGCAGCTTGAGAGACAGGCGGGAGACCCAGTACTTC,CASSLRDRRETQYF
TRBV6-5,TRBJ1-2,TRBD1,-,TGTGCCAGCAGCCCGGGACAGTTCTATGGCTACACCTTC,CASSPGQFYGYTF
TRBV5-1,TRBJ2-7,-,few,TGCGCCAGCAGCTTTTACCGGGACAACCTTCCCCCGGGGAACGAGCAGTACTTC,CASSFYRDNLPPGNEQYF
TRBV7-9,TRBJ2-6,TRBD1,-,TGTGCCAGCAGCCGGGACAGAAACTATGCTGGGGCCAACGTCCTGACTTTC,CASSRDRNYAGANVLTF
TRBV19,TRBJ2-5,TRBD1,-,TGTGCCAGTAGGGGACAGGGGGCAAAGACCCAGTACTTC,CASRGQGAKTQYF
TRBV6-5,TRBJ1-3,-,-,TGTGCCAGCAGTTACTCGACCGGGGTGGAAAACACCATATATTTT,CASSYSTGVENTIYF
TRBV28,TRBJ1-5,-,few,TGTGCCAGCAGTTATAACAGGGAGCGCAATCAGCCCCAGCATTTT,CASSYNRERNQPQHF
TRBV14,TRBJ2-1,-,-,TGTGCCAGCAGCCGGAGTAGCTCCTACAATGAGCAGTTCTTC,CASSRSSSYNEQFF
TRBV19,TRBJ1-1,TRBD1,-,TGTGCCAGTAGTATGTCCTACAGGGGGAACACTGAAGCTTTCTTT,CASSMSYRGNTEAFF
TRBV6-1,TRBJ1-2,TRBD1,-,TGTGCCAGCAGTGAAACCTTTCCGGGACAGGGGTTAGCTGGCTACACCTTC,CASSETFPGQGLAGYTF
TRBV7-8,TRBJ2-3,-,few,TGTGCCAGCAGCTTAGTGGAGACCCGCACAGATACGCAGTATTTT,CASSLVETRTDTQYF
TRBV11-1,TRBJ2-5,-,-,TGTGCCAGCAGCCCCCGGGGTCTACCAGAGACCCAGTACTTC,CASSPRGLPETQYF
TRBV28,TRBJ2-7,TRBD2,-,TGTGCCAGCAGGGGGGTCGGGGGGATGAACGAGCAGTACTTC,CASRGVGGMNEQYF
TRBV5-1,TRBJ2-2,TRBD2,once,TGCGCCAGCAGCTTCAGCGGGAGGGGCGGGGAGCTGTTTTTT,CASSFSGRGGELFF
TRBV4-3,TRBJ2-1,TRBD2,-,TGCGCCAGCAGCCAACTACTAGCGGGGGCCCAAGGTGAGCAGTTCTTC,CASSQLLAGAQGEQFF
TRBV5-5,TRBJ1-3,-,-,TGTGCCAGCAGCTTCCGGATGGCTTCGCGGAACACCATATATTTT,CASSFRMASRNTIYF
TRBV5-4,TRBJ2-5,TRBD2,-,TGTGCCAGCAGCTTGGCTCGGGAGGGAGAGACCCAGTACTTC,CASSLAREGETQYF
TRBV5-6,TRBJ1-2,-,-,TGTGCTAGCAGCTCGGACCACGCCGGGAAAAGAGACTATGGCTACACCTTC,CASSSDHAGKRDYGYTF
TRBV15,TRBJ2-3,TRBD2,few,TGTGCCACTTGGACTAGCGGGAGGTACGGTGGCACAGATACGCAGTATTTT,CATWTSGRYGGTDTQYF
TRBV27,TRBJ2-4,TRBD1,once,TGTGCCAGCACAGCAGGGGGCGCTCTAAACATTCAGTACTTC,CASTAGGALNIQYF
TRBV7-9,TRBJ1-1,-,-,TGTGCCAGCAGCTTGTTAGGGGGAGACACTGAAGCTTTCTTT,CASSLLGGDTEAFF
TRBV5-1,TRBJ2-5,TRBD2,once,TGCGCCAGCAGCTGGGGGATGAGCGGGAAATACGAGACCCAGTACTTC,CASSWGMSGKYETQYF
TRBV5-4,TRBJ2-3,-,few,TGTGCCAGCAGCTTGGTTACAGGGCCGAGCACAGATACGCAGTATTTT,CASSLVTGPSTDTQYF
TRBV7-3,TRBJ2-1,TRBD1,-,TGTGCCAGCAGCCCGAGGGGACAGGGCGCGGATGAGCAGTTCTTC,CASSPRGQGADEQFF
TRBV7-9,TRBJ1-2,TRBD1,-,TGTGCCAGCAGCTTAGGAACAGGGGGAGGCGGCTACACCTTC,CASSLGTGGGGYTF
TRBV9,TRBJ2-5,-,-,TGTGCCAGCAGCGTAGCTACTGGGGACTGGGCGGCCACCCAGTACTTC,CASSVATGDWAATQYF
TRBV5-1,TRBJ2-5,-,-,TGCGCCAGCAGCCCAGTTAGCGTTCGGGAGACCCAGTACTTC,CASSPVSVRETQYF
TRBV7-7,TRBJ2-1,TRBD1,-,TGTGCCAGCAGCTCGGACAGGGCCGGTGAGCAGTTCTTC,CASSSDRAGEQFF
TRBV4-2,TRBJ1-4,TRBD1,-,TGTGCCAGCAGCCCGACAGGGGCGGGGGAAAAACTGTTTTTT,CASSPTGAGEKLFF
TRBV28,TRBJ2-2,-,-,TGTGCCAGCACCTTATTTCCGGGGACACACGGGGAGCTGTTTTTT,CASTLFPGTHGELFF
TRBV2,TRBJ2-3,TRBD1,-,TGTGACAGCAGTGAAAGGGACAGGGGTCCAGATACGCAGTATTTT,CDSSERDRGPDTQYF
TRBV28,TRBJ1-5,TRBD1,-,TGTGCCAGCAGTTTACGGACAGGGGGCAATCAGCCCCAGCATTTT,CASSLRTGGNQPQHF
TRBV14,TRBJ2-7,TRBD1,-,TGTGCCAGCAGCCAAACTCTGACAGGGACCGAGCAGTACTTC,CASSQTLTGTEQYF
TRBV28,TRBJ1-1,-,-,TGTGCCAGCAGTCTGTGGGCTGACACTGAAGCTTTCTTT,CASSLWADTEAFF
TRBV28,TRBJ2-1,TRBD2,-,TGTGCCAGCAGCCCACCGGGACTAGCGGGGCCTGAGCAGTTCTTC,CASSPPGLAGPEQFF
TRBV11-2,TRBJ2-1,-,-,TGTGCCAGCAGCTTTCAAGGGGCTATAGGGGGTGAGCAGTTCTTC,CASSFQGAIGGEQFF
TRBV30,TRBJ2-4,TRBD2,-,TGTGCCTGGAGTCCCCGACTAGCGGGAGCGGGGAACATTCAGTACTTC,CAWSPRLAGAGNIQYF
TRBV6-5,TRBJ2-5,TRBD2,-,TGTGCCAGCAGTCCGGCGGGGGGGCCGAGGGAGACCCAGTACTTC,CASSPAGGPRETQYF
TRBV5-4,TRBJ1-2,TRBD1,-,TGTGCCAGCAGCTTGGGACAGGGGGCCCCTGCTAACTATGGCTACACCTTC,CASSLGQGAPANYGYTF
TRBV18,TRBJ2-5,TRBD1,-,TGTGCCAGCTGGGGGACAGACCAAGAGACCCAGTACTTC,CASWGTDQETQYF
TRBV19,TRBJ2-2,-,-,TGTGCCAGTACACGGAGGAACACCGGGGAGCTGTTTTTT,CASTRRNTGELFF